The 4 T cell receptor beta chains reported below all come from one sample, sequenced in a study of T cell repertoires in cytomegalovirus infection. TCRdb recomputed calls from the reads with MiXCR, one row per CDR3 protein. The sample contains around 320,000 distinct CDR3 sequences, more than 8% of which appear only once. Specimen: PBMCs. These receptor sequences come from a human donor in good health (CMV status not recorded). Some clones in this sample may be carry-over from other donors' samples.

This clonotype was counted only a few times. This chain joins TRBV19 and TRBJ2-3; 7 nucleotides line up with TRBD1. V lost 8 bases to trimming and J lost 4 bases; unmatched junction nucleotides: 9. The CDR3 runs to 14 residues. The germline V gene has CDR1 LNHDA and CDR2 SQIVND (reference sequence). For the CDR3, the DNA is TGTGCCAGTTCCGAAGTAGGGGGCGCAGATACGCAGTATTTT. Its translation is CASSEVGGADTQYF.

The genes are TRBV7-9 and TRBJ1-4; D may be TRBD1 (6 bases). V was trimmed by 5 bases and J by 8 bases, leaving 12 bases between them. The CDR3 sequence is 13 residues long. Germline-derived CDR1 and CDR2 are SEHNR and FQNEAQ (reference sequence). CDR3 residues: CASSAGTSEKLFF. The CDR3 DNA is TGTGCCAGCAGCGCTGGGACATCGGAAAAACTGTTTTTT. The full variable domain, rest sourced from reference TRBV7-9 and TRBJ1-4, is DTGVSQNPRHKITKRGQNVTFRCDPISEHNRLYWYRQTLGQGPEFLTYFQNEAQLEKSRLLSDRFSAERPKGSFSTLEIQRTEQGDSAMYLCASSAGTSEKLFFGSGTQLSVL.

This clonotype was picked up many times. V gene TRBV7-2 combines with J gene TRBJ2-2; D perhaps matches TRBD2 (5 bases). The CDR3 sequence is 16 residues long. V lost 6 bases and J 5 bases, leaving 19 bases between the germline ends. Germline lookup yields CDR1 SGHTA and CDR2 FQGNSA. The CDR3 DNA sequence: TGTGCCAGCAGTAAAGCGGCTTCTTTACCTACCGGGGAGCTGTTTTTT. It encodes CASSKAASLPTGELFF. Looking up the rest from reference TRBV7-2 and TRBJ2-2 gives the full variable domain: GAGVSQSPSNKVTEKGKDVELRCDPISGHTALYWYRQSLGQGLEFLIYFQGNSAPDKSGLPSDRFSAERTGGSVSTLTIQRTQQEDSAVYLCASSKAASLPTGELFFGEGSRLTVL.

This clonotype was observed a few times. This sequence joins TRBV29-1 and TRBJ2-1, with unresolved D. The CDR3 totals 14 residues. V dropped 6 bases and J dropped 0 bases, with 12 bases sitting between them. Germline V gives CDR1 SQVTM, CDR2 ANQGSEA. The CDR3 DNA reads TGCAGCGTACCGGGTCCCAGCTCCTACAATGAGCAGTTCTTC. Amino acids: CSVPGPSSYNEQFF.